Detailed here is one T cell receptor (beta chain). What it recognizes is unknown. This CDR3 has 16 residues. Germline CDR1 reads MDHEN; CDR2 reads SYDVKM. With 1 base clipped from V and 2 bases from J, the junction kept 3 bases outside the gene matches. TCRdb's table, derived via immunoSEQ multiplex PCR, lists solely in-frame clones and lacks some. The repertoire consists of 90,000 to 120,000 clones, with 87% occurring once and the leading ten covering about 0.7%. The source of the sample is a study of graft-versus-host responses after intestinal transplantation. Study-level background: Anti-thymocyte globulin induction preceded about 3 years of tacrolimus and steroid maintenance in all recipients.

Overall study findings and caveats: Allograft graft-versus-host to host-versus-graft clonal ratios ran high in patients with graft-donor T cell macrochimerism.

Sequenced material: unstimulated CD4+ T cells sorted from spleen or lymph node cells, taken before transplant. The chain combines TRBV28 with TRBJ2-5; 11 bases are shared with TRBD2. This TCR came from a human donor who was the organ donor for an intestinal transplant. Here the CDR3 reads CASSLSSGGLQETQYF. CDR3 nucleotides: TGTGCCAGCAGTTTATCTAGCGGGGGGCTTCAAGAGACCCAGTACTTC. Based on the CDR3 plus reference TRBV28 and TRBJ2-5, the full variable domain is DVKVTQSSRYLVKRTGEKVFLECVQDMDHENMFWYRQDPGLGLRLIYFSYDVKMKEKGDIPEGYSVSREKKERFSLILESASTNQTSMYLCASSLSSGGLQETQYFGPGTRLLVL.